This T cell receptor beta chain was recorded in a study of T cell changes during pregnancy in multiple sclerosis. The table came from immunoSEQ multiplex PCR; TCRdb's copy has only in-frame clones and leaves some out. The table includes 100,000 or so clones, about 90% detected once. This sequence originates from a female donor with multiple sclerosis, enrolled in a pregnancy study. The sample in question was peripheral blood, obtained in the second trimester of pregnancy.

The CDR3 spells CASSLGTTTLSTDTQYF. The CDR3 region has the DNA TGCGCCAGCAGCTTGGGGACTACTACCCTTAGCACAGATACGCAGTATTTT. This sequence joins TRBV5-1 and TRBJ2-3; tentatively, D is TRBD2 (6 bases). V was clipped by 0 bases and J by 0 bases, with 14 bases between them. The germline gives CDR1 SGHRS, CDR2 YFSETQ. The CDR3 extends over 17 amino acids.